This note documents a single T cell receptor beta chain sequence. The antigen remains undetermined. Via MiXCR, TCRdb re-called the reads, giving one row per CDR3 protein. Counted here are under 500,000 distinct CDR3 sequences, 40% to 50% occurring once; the ten biggest clones make up roughly two fifths. The sample comes from a study of T cell repertoires in cytomegalovirus infection. In the study overall: HLA-C-restricted CMV epitopes, recently identified, and well-studied HLA-B-restricted ones were used by the study.

Study-wide points: Within the response measured ex vivo, HLA-C-restricted CMV-specific TCR beta clonotypes were dominant.

The origin of this receptor is a human donor in good health (CMV status not recorded). Some clones in this sample may be carry-over from other donors' samples. Source: cultured PBMCs, taken from culture after CMV antigen stimulation.

Here the CDR3 reads CASSLRREQPQHF. CDR3 sequence (DNA): TGTGCCAGCAGCTTAAGGCGGGAGCAGCCCCAGCATTTT. The gene calls are TRBV7-2 and TRBJ1-5; D unresolved. The CDR3 spans 13 residues. Trimming shortened V by 2 bases and J by 7 bases, and 9 bases separated the two germline ends. CDR1 is SGHTA, CDR2 FQGNSA, per germline.